This entry lists 20 T cell receptor beta chains sequenced from one sample in a study of blood T cell repertoires in COVID-19. TCRdb keeps only in-frame clones here, not all; method: immunoSEQ multiplex PCR. This table has 65,000 to 70,000 clones, 86% appearing once. Specimen: peripheral blood. The receptors shown here come from a woman aged 60-75 years with acute or convalescent COVID-19.

V gene TRBV2 combines with J gene TRBJ2-7; 10 positions agree with TRBD2. The CDR3 has 15 residues. The junction had 5 bases not matched to a gene; V was cut back by 1 base and J by 5 bases. Germline V gene sequence: CDR1 SNHLY, CDR2 FYNNEI. The CDR3 nucleotides read TGTGCCAGCAGTGAAGACCCCCTAGCGGGAGACGAGCAGTACTTC. Translation gives CASSEDPLAGDEQYF.

The rearrangement links TRBV6-5 to TRBJ2-2; 8 nucleotides match TRBD2. V gave up 4 bases and J gave up 4 bases; unmatched junction bases: 2. The CDR3 has 14 amino acids. The germline V gene encodes CDR1 MNHEY and CDR2 SVGAGI. The CDR3 nucleotides read TGTGCCAGCAGTTGGCGGGGGGCCACCGGGGAGCTGTTTTTT. It codes for CASSWRGATGELFF.

The chain couples TRBV7-9 to TRBJ2-2, with TRBD2 as a possible D gene (5 bases). CDR3 length: 18 residues. Trimming pared 5 bases from V and 4 bases from J, leaving 23 bases between. Germline values: CDR1 SEHNR, CDR2 FQNEAQ (reference sequence). As DNA, the CDR3 is TGTGCCAGCAGCCCATCGTTTGGTAGCGCTACCGTCACCGGGGAGCTGTTTTTT. Encoded protein: CASSPSFGSATVTGELFF. The complete variable domain, with remaining parts taken from reference TRBV7-9 and TRBJ2-2, reads DTGVSQNPRHKITKRGQNVTFRCDPISEHNRLYWYRQTLGQGPEFLTYFQNEAQLEKSRLLSDRFSAERPKGSFSTLEIQRTEQGDSAMYLCASSPSFGSATVTGELFFGEGSRLTVL.

Concerning this clone itself: The CDR3 does not close with the conserved phenylalanine or tryptophan, likely indicating a read error. The DNA is omitted, as the CDR3 cannot be located on it reliably, and the CDR3 follows TCRdb's listing. CDR3 residues: CASSLAGDSIGTL. The chain has TRBV5-5 and TRBJ1-2; TRBD1, as called in the table, went unchecked against the DNA. The CDR3 comprises 13 residues, both ends counted. From germline, CDR1 is SGHKS and CDR2 YYEKEE (reference sequence).

V and J are TRBV5-6 and TRBJ1-2; a weak D match, TRBD1 (5 bases). This CDR3 contains 12 residues. Trimming stripped 4 bases from V and 6 bases from J, with 10 bases between. The germline V gene encodes CDR1 SGHDT and CDR2 YYEEEE. CDR3 residues: CASSPAGDGYTF. In nucleotides, the CDR3 is TGTGCCAGCAGCCCCGCGGGGGATGGCTACACCTTC.

V is TRBV5-4 and J is TRBJ2-7, with D possibly TRBD1 on 6 matching bases. Looked up from germline, CDR1 is SGHNT and CDR2 is YYREEE (reference sequence). Trimming cost V 0 bases and J 5 bases, with 12 bases left between them. The CDR3 sequence is 14 residues long. The CDR3 nucleotides read TGTGCCAGCAGCTTGGGGGGGCGGTTCGACGAGCAGTACTTC. Translated, it gives CASSLGGRFDEQYF. Variable domain in full (rest from reference TRBV5-4 and TRBJ2-7): ETGVTQSPTHLIKTRGQQVTLRCSSQSGHNTVSWYQQALGQGPQFIFQYYREEENGRGNFPPRFSGLQFPNYSSELNVNALELDDSALYLCASSLGGRFDEQYFGPGTRLTVT.

This clone was detected once. This chain connects TRBV25-1 to TRBJ1-2; 8 positions agree with TRBD1. Germline values: CDR1 MGHDK, CDR2 SYGVNS. With V trimmed by 7 bases and J by 4 bases, 11 bases remained unmatched. This CDR3 region has 15 residues. The DNA of the CDR3 is TGTGCCAGCACCGGGCCAGGGGGCGCAATCTATGGCTACACCTTC. Amino acids: CASTGPGGAIYGYTF.

V usage is TRBV7-2 and J usage is TRBJ2-1; 9 bases line up with TRBD2. J was trimmed by 4 bases and V by 1 base; bases with no gene match: 8. The germline V gene has CDR1 SGHTA and CDR2 FQGNSA. There are 17 residues in the CDR3. The CDR3, as DNA: TGTGCCAGCAGCTTAGTTTCTCGCCTAGCGGGGTACAATGAGCAGTTCTTC. Amino acid sequence: CASSLVSRLAGYNEQFF.

V gene TRBV7-9 combines with J gene TRBJ1-2, with 11 positions matching TRBD1. Trimming took 1 base from V and 8 from J; bases not matched to a gene: 6. This CDR3 comprises 15 residues. Germline loops: CDR1 SEHNR, CDR2 FQNEAQ (reference sequence). As DNA, the CDR3 is TGTGCCAGCAGCTTAGACGGACAGGGGGCGAGGGGCTACACCTTC. Protein sequence: CASSLDGQGARGYTF.

The rearrangement links TRBV7-9 to TRBJ1-1; 7 nucleotides align to TRBD1. Germline CDR1 reads SEHNR; CDR2 reads FQNEAQ (reference sequence). CDR3 length: 12 amino acids. V trimming: 1 base; J trimming: 10 bases; junction bases outside the gene matches: 3. The CDR3 DNA reads TGTGCCAGCAGCTTAGGGGACAGTCTAGCTTTCTTT. Its protein product is CASSLGDSLAFF. Full variable domain (missing parts from reference TRBV7-9 and TRBJ1-1): DTGVSQNPRHKITKRGQNVTFRCDPISEHNRLYWYRQTLGQGPEFLTYFQNEAQLEKSRLLSDRFSAERPKGSFSTLEIQRTEQGDSAMYLCASSLGDSLAFFGQGTRLTVV.

The chain links TRBV5-4 to TRBJ1-5; D uncertain. From germline, CDR1 is SGHNT and CDR2 YYREEE (reference sequence). This CDR3 comprises 14 residues. Trimming took off 4 bases at V and 2 bases at J, with 10 bases between the two ends. The CDR3 DNA reads TGTGCCAGCAGCCCCGGCGGGGGCAATCAGCCCCAGCATTTT. Translation: CASSPGGGNQPQHF.

This clone came up a few times. The rearrangement joins TRBV9 to TRBJ1-3; a weak D match, TRBD1 (5 bases). The CDR3 runs to 14 residues. The germline V gene encodes CDR1 SGDLS and CDR2 YYNGEE. The ends were cut back, 6 bases at V and 0 bases at J, with 10 bases in the middle. CDR3 DNA sequence: TGTGCCAGCACCCAGGGACTCTCTGGAAACACCATATATTTT. It translates to CASTQGLSGNTIYF.

The V call is TRBV3-1 (or the pseudogene TRBV3-2), the J call TRBJ1-6, with 8 positions matching TRBD1. This CDR3 comprises 15 residues. J was trimmed by 10 bases and V by 1 base; bases with no gene match: 6. Germline V gene lookup returns CDR1 LGHDT and CDR2 YNNKEL (reference sequence). This chain's CDR3 is CASSQGTGSYSPLHF. The CDR3 nucleotides read TGTGCCAGCAGCCAAGGGACAGGGTCATACTCACCCCTCCACTTT.

The genes are TRBV6-6 and TRBJ2-1; TRBD1 aligns across 10 bases. The CDR3 consists of 14 residues. J lost 10 bases, V lost 4 bases, and 7 bases had no gene match. CDR1 and CDR2 from the germline V gene are MNHNY and SVGAGI (reference sequence). The CDR3 DNA reads as TGTGCCAGCAGTTCGGGACAGGGGCCCCAGGAGCAGTTCTTC. This sequence encodes CASSSGQGPQEQFF.

The chain couples TRBV7-6 to TRBJ2-3; TRBD2 agrees at 8 bases. J was trimmed by 1 base and V by 1 base; bases with no gene match: 1. The CDR3 length is 15 residues. CDR1 and CDR2 from the germline V gene are SGHVS and FNYEAQ. In DNA, the CDR3 is TGTGCCAGCAGCTTAGAGCGGGAGCGCACAGATACGCAGTATTTT. It yields the protein CASSLERERTDTQYF.

The chain recombines TRBV5-5 with TRBJ2-1, with 9 bases that match TRBD1. Germline-derived CDR1 and CDR2 are SGHKS and YYEKEE (reference sequence). V lost 3 bases and J lost 6; bases outside the gene matches: 7. The CDR3 extends over 15 amino acids. The CDR3 bases are TGTGCCAGCAGCTCTAACAGGGGGCTAAGCAATGAGCAGTTCTTC. Protein sequence: CASSSNRGLSNEQFF.

The rearrangement uses TRBV2 and TRBJ2-5, with D possibly being TRBD1 (5 bases). Germline values: CDR1 SNHLY, CDR2 FYNNEI. There are 13 residues in the CDR3. The V end was cut by 6 bases, the J end by 5 bases, with 13 bases between. The CDR3 DNA sequence: TGTGCCAGCAGGAAAGGGGCCGGCGAGACCCAGTACTTC. Encoded protein: CASRKGAGETQYF.

The chain employs TRBV6-1 and TRBJ1-2; 7 bases align to TRBD1. The CDR3 extends over 13 amino acids. Unmatched junction bases numbered 3, after V lost 3 bases and J lost 5 bases. From germline, CDR1 is MNHNS and CDR2 SASEGT. The DNA for the CDR3 is TGTGCCAGCAGTGAGGGACAGCAATATGGCTACACCTTC. It encodes CASSEGQQYGYTF.

The V and J genes are TRBV2 and TRBJ2-1; D might be TRBD1 (6 bases). The germline V gene has CDR1 SNHLY and CDR2 FYNNEI. V was pared by 6 bases and J by 4 bases, with 13 bases between. This CDR3 has 14 amino acids. CDR3 sequence (DNA): TGTGCCAGCAGGGGGGACACCCAATACAATGAGCAGTTCTTC. The encoded protein is CASRGDTQYNEQFF.

This clone has only one observation. The DNA for the CDR3 is TGTGCCAGTACCATGGGCGGGAGGTCGGGTGAGCAGTTCTTC. Translating gives CASTMGGRSGEQFF. The chain has TRBV19 and TRBJ2-1; 8 nucleotides agree with TRBD2. Germline CDR1 reads LNHDA; CDR2 reads SQIVND (reference sequence). The CDR3 runs to 14 residues. V shed 7 bases and J 9 bases; nucleotides not matched to a gene: 11.